This TCR beta chain was sequenced in a study of blood T cell repertoires in COVID-19. The overall study: Acute and convalescent COVID-19 specimens originated in the United States, Italy and Spain. Sources were T cells, B-cell-depleted T cells, or PBMCs; the material itself was cDNA or gDNA.

Using immunoSEQ multiplex PCR, the repertoire was profiled, and TCRdb retains in-frame clones only, with some absent. The sample has approximately 130,000 clones, approximately 89% seen once. This CDR3 has 12 amino acids. In germline, CDR1 is SGHRS, CDR2 YFSETQ. Germline trimming cut 4 bases from V and 13 bases from J; bases unmatched to any gene: 6. The chain couples TRBV5-1 to TRBJ2-1, with 9 bases identical to TRBD1. The sequence was collected from a human donor in a cohort sampled during active COVID-19. The sample taken for sequencing was peripheral blood. DNA of the CDR3: TGCGCCAGCAGCATCGGGGACAGGGAACAGTTCTTC. It is translated as CASSIGDREQFF.